These 20 T cell receptor beta chains were sequenced from one sample in a study of CD4 and CD8 cells across lung adenocarcinoma regions. TCRdb ran MiXCR on the PCR reads and lists one entry per CDR3 protein. The repertoire consists of approximately 10,000 distinct CDR3 sequences, with around half occurring once and the leading ten covering 33%. Sample: CD8+ T cells from the margin of a lung tumor. The receptors were sampled from a male donor with lung adenocarcinoma. The CD4 and CD8 labels of this study may be unreliable.

Comments on this clonotype: The junction shows a germline mismatch at one end, possibly a read error. This rearrangement joins TRBV11-2 to TRBJ2-1; possibly TRBD2 for D (6 bases). The CDR3 is 17 amino acids. Looked up from germline, CDR1 is SGHAT and CDR2 is FQNNGV. The CDR3 sequence is CASSLRAGTSTSREQFF. The CDR3 region has the DNA TGTGCCAGCAGCTTAAGGGCGGGAACGAGCACCTCCAGGGAGCAGTTTTTT.

This chain uses TRBV10-1 with TRBJ2-5, with 11 nucleotides matching TRBD2. The CDR3 has 16 amino acids. With V trimmed by 2 bases and J by 5 bases, 7 bases remained unmatched. Germline loops: CDR1 WNHNN, CDR2 SYGVQD (reference sequence). The CDR3 loop reads CASSEVAGGPGETQYF. The CDR3 DNA sequence: TGCGCCAGCAGTGAGGTAGCGGGAGGGCCGGGCGAGACCCAGTACTTC.

The rearrangement uses TRBV27 and TRBJ2-1; a weak D match, TRBD2 (5 bases). The J call may be wrong; the DNA end is better matched by TRBJ2-7. The CDR3 extends over 14 amino acids. Germline CDR1 reads MNHEY; CDR2 reads SMNVEV (reference sequence). The CDR3 region is CASSGVLAGDEQYF. The CDR3 DNA is TGTGCCAGCAGCGGGGTTTTGGCCGGAGATGAGCAGTACTTC.

This clonotype ranks as medium-sized. V usage is TRBV6-1 and J usage is TRBJ2-2, with 8 bases aligning to TRBD2. J was trimmed by 6 bases and V by 6 bases; bases with no gene match: 12. The CDR3 contains 16 residues. CDR1 MNHNS and CDR2 SASEGT come from the germline V gene. For the CDR3, the DNA is TGTGCCAGCAGGGGGGGCGGGGGGAAGGTTTCCGGGGAGCTGTTTTTT. Protein: CASRGGGGKVSGELFF.

As regards this clonotype: The CDR3 ends on some other residue instead of the conserved phenylalanine or tryptophan, so this is likely a read error. In DNA, the CDR3 is TGTGCCAGCAGTCTAGTGGGGGCAGAGACCCAGTACTTG. Its translation is CASSLVGAETQYL. The rearrangement joins TRBV6-1 to TRBJ2-5; maybe TRBD1 (6 bases). Trimming stripped 5 bases from V and 4 bases from J, with 11 bases between. Germline CDR1 and CDR2: MNHNS and SASEGT. CDR3 size: 13 residues.

This clonotype was picked up one time. The CDR3 DNA follows: TGTGCCAGCAGTAGTCAGGGGGGAGGGGGCAGTGTCCTAGTTACGCAGTATTTT. Translating gives CASSSQGGGGSVLVTQYF. The rearrangement links TRBV6-1 to TRBJ2-3; D could derive from TRBD1 or TRBD2 (7 bases each). With 5 bases removed from V and 8 bases from J, the gap between germline ends came to 29 bases. In germline, CDR1 is MNHNS, CDR2 SASEGT. The CDR3 totals 18 residues.

This clonotype was seen at least ten times. V usage is TRBV10-1 and J usage is TRBJ2-2; 8 nucleotides match TRBD2. The CDR3 contains 15 residues. V was pared by 0 bases and J by 5 bases, with 2 bases of the junction left unmatched. Germline V gene data show CDR1 as WNHNN and CDR2 as SYGVQD (reference sequence). CDR3 DNA sequence: TGCGCCAGCAGTGAGTCTAGCGGGGCGACCGGGGAGCTGTTTTTT. Translated: CASSESSGATGELFF.

This clonotype was seen at least ten times. The J gene is TRBJ2-3, the V gene TRBV4-2; D is unclear. Deletions cut 0 bases from V and 5 bases from J, with 3 bases between. This CDR3 spans 12 amino acids. Germline CDR1 and CDR2: LGHNA and YNFKEQ. CDR3 DNA: TGTGCCAGCAGCCAAGATCGAGATACGCAGTATTTT. Protein product: CASSQDRDTQYF.

On this clonotype itself: The junction and the germline gene differ at one end; a read error may be behind it. V usage is TRBV4-2 and J usage is TRBJ2-5; D unresolved. CDR1 LGHNA and CDR2 YNFKEQ come from the germline V gene. The CDR3 is 13 amino acids. Here the CDR3 DNA reads TGTGCCAGCAGGGAACGTGGCCAAGAGACCCAGTACTTT. It codes for CASRERGQETQYF.

The V and J genes are TRBV6-1 and TRBJ2-5; possibly TRBD2 for D (6 bases). Matching the DNA end better, TRBJ2-7 makes the J call doubtful. This CDR3 has 15 residues. Germline CDR1 and CDR2: MNHNS and SASEGT. The CDR3 region has the DNA TGTGCCAGCAGTGAAAGTAGCGGCCGCTCCTACGAGCAGTACTTC. It codes for CASSESSGRSYEQYF.

The sample holds a few counts of this clonotype. This chain connects TRBV6-1 to TRBJ2-5, with D possibly being TRBD2 (6 bases). Germline V CDR1 and CDR2: MNHNS, SASEGT. The V gene lost 4 bases and the J gene lost 4 bases, with 13 bases spanning the gap. The length of the CDR3 is 14 residues. DNA of the CDR3: TGTGCCAGCAGTGGGGGCGGGGAAGGAGAGACCCAGTACTTC. This translates into CASSGGGEGETQYF.

The V call is TRBV28, the J call TRBJ1-2; 7 bases map to TRBD1. J gave up 4 bases and V 9 bases, and 8 bases lay outside the gene matches. The CDR3 contains 13 residues. Per germline, CDR1 MDHEN and CDR2 SYDVKM. The CDR3 is CASGETGLYGYTF. CDR3 nucleotide sequence: TGTGCCAGTGGCGAGACAGGGCTCTATGGCTACACCTTC.

This clonotype was detected a few times. The genes are TRBV28 and TRBJ1-1; possibly TRBD1 for D (6 bases). Germline V CDR1 and CDR2: MDHEN, SYDVKM. This CDR3 spans 14 amino acids. The germline V and J ends were trimmed by 5 bases and 1 base, with 11 bases remaining between them. CDR3 loop: CASSPHRENTEAFF. The CDR3 DNA is TGTGCCAGCAGTCCACACAGGGAGAACACTGAAGCTTTCTTT.

A word on this clonotype: Sequence at one end of the junction differs from germline and may be a read error. This rearrangement joins TRBV6-1 to TRBJ2-3; 8 bases agree with TRBD2. This CDR3 region has 13 residues. Germline V gene sequence: CDR1 MNHNS, CDR2 SASEGT. CDR3 in DNA: TGTGGCAGCGGGGGCTCTAGCAAAGATACCCAGTATTTT. Amino acid sequence: CGSGGSSKDTQYF.

This clonotype was observed a few times. CDR3 DNA sequence: TGCGCCAGCAGGGGCGGGGGCGGTCCCTACGAGCAGTACTTC. It specifies CASRGGGGPYEQYF. This rearrangement joins TRBV10-2 to TRBJ2-7; D might be TRBD2 (7 bases). CDR1 WSHSY and CDR2 SAAADI come from the germline V gene. The germline V and J ends were trimmed by 6 bases and 2 bases, with 14 bases remaining between them. The CDR3 loop spans 14 amino acids.

The chain recombines TRBV4-1 with TRBJ2-1; 12 bases align to TRBD2. CDR1 is MGHRA, CDR2 YSYEKL, per germline. CDR3 length: 21 residues. The ends lost 1 base at V and 6 bases at J; junction bases unmatched: 19. CDR3 protein: CASSQGGWGLAGGTLGNEQFF. The DNA for the CDR3 is TGCGCCAGCAGCCAAGGGGGGTGGGGGCTAGCGGGGGGGACGCTGGGCAATGAGCAGTTCTTC.

The V gene is TRBV27, the J gene TRBJ2-7; no clear D. This CDR3 is built from 14 residues. The V gene lost 6 bases and the J gene lost 2 bases, with 14 bases spanning the gap. From germline, CDR1 is MNHEY and CDR2 SMNVEV (reference sequence). CDR3 residues: CASSRALSPYEQYF. The CDR3 coding sequence is TGTGCCAGCAGCCGGGCCCTGAGCCCCTACGAGCAGTACTTC.

This clonotype was recorded only once. The junction departs from the called germline gene at one end, perhaps through a read error. Here the CDR3 DNA reads TGTGCCAGCAGTTACCTCCCGCAGAACGCTGGGGAGCAGTTTTTT. This sequence encodes CASSYLPQNAGEQFF. The V call is TRBV6-5, the J call TRBJ2-1; tentatively, D is TRBD2 (5 bases). This CDR3 region has 15 residues. The germline gives CDR1 MNHEY, CDR2 SVGAGI.

Comments on this clonotype: One junction end does not reproduce the germline sequence, and a read error may be involved. The chain joins TRBV10-3 to TRBJ2-3, with TRBD1 matching over 7 bases. CDR1 is ENHRY and CDR2 is SYGVKD in the germline V gene. The CDR3 loop spans 15 amino acids. CDR3 sequence (DNA): TGTGCCCTCAGACACCACAGGGGTAGCAGGGATACGCAGTATTTT. Translating gives CALRHHRGSRDTQYF.

Remarks on this clonotype: At one boundary the junction diverges from the germline segment, which might be a read error. The V and J genes are TRBV27 and TRBJ2-4; perhaps TRBD2 as D (6 bases). Germline assignment: CDR1 MNHEY and CDR2 SMNVEV (reference sequence). This CDR3 contains 17 residues. Here the CDR3 DNA reads TGTGCCAGCAGCCGGAATTCGGGGACGGGAGCCAAAAACATTCAGTATTTC. Translated: CASSRNSGTGAKNIQYF.